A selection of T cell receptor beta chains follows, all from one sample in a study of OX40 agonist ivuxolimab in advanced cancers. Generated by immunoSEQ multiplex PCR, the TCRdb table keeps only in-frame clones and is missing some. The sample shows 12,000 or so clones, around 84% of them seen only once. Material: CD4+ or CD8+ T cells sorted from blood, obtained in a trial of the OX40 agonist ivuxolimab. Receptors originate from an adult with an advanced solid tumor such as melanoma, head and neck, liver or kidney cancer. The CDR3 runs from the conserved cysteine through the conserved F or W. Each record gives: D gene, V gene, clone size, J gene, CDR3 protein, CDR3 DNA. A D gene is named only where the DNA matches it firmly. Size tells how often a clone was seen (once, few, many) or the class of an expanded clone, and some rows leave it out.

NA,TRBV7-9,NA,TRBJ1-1,CASSLSGTEAFF,TGTGCCAGCAGCTTAAGTGGCACTGAAGCTTTCTTT
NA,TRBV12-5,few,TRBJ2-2,CASFTNTGELFF,TGTGCTAGTTTCACTAACACCGGGGAGCTGTTTTTT
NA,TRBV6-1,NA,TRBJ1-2,CASSVWTPEEDGYTF,TGTGCCAGCAGTGTCTGGACACCAGAGGAGGATGGCTACACCTTC
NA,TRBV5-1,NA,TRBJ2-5,CASSLGQSQQETQYF,TGCGCCAGCAGCTTGGGCCAGTCCCAGCAAGAGACCCAGTACTTC
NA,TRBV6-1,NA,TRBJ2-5,CASSAGPQETQYF,TGTGCCAGCAGTGCGGGTCCTCAAGAGACCCAGTACTTC
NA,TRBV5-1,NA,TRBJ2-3,CASSLTVKDTQYF,TGCGCCAGCAGCTTGACAGTGAAAGATACGCAGTATTTT
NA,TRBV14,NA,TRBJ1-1,CASSHGGLTEAFF,TGTGCCAGCAGCCACGGGGGGTTGACTGAAGCTTTCTTT
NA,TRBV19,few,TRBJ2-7,CASSIIPGASYEQYF,TGTGCCAGTAGTATAATTCCTGGCGCTTCCTACGAGCAGTACTTC
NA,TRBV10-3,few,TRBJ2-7,CAISGEGVEQYF,TGTGCCATCAGTGGGGAAGGGGTCGAGCAGTACTTC
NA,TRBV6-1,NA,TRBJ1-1,CASSGGSGTEAFF,TGTGCCAGCAGTGGGGGGTCGGGCACTGAAGCTTTCTTT
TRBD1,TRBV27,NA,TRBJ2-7,CASSLPPDRGNREQYF,TGTGCCAGCAGTTTGCCCCCGGACAGGGGTAATCGCGAGCAGTACTTC
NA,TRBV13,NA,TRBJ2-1,CASSTEDVVENEQFF,TGTGCCAGCAGCACTGAAGACGTCGTCGAAAATGAGCAGTTCTTC
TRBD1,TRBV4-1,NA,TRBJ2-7,CASSQGVDRVYEQYF,TGCGCCAGCAGCCAAGGGGTGGACAGGGTCTACGAGCAGTACTTC
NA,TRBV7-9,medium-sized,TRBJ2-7,CASSLSPYEQYF,TGTGCCAGCAGCTTATCCCCCTACGAGCAGTACTTC
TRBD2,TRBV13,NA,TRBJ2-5,CASSESASGGQETQYF,TGTGCCAGCAGCGAAAGTGCTAGCGGGGGTCAAGAGACCCAGTACTTC
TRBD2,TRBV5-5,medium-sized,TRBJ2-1,CASSHPLAGGPRNEQFF,TGTGCCAGCAGCCACCCCTTAGCGGGGGGGCCGAGGAATGAGCAGTTCTTC
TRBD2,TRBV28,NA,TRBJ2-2,CASRLAGINTGELFF,TGTGCCAGCAGACTAGCGGGGATAAACACCGGGGAGCTGTTTTTT
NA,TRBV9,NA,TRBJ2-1,CASSGQPGDNEQFF,TGTGCCAGCAGTGGACAGCCGGGCGACAATGAGCAGTTCTTC
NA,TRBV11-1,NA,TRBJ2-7,CASSSDGTGAYEQYF,TGTGCCAGCAGCTCAGACGGGACTGGAGCCTACGAGCAGTACTTC
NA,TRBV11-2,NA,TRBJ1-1,CAGSVMNTEAFF,TGTGCCGGCAGCGTCATGAACACTGAAGCTTTCTTT
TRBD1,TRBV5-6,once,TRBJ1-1,CASSPAGGESTEAFF,TGTGCCAGCAGCCCCGCAGGGGGCGAAAGCACTGAAGCTTTCTTT
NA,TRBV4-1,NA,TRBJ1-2,CASSQVPGWDYGYTF,TGCGCCAGCAGCCAAGTCCCCGGGTGGGACTATGGCTACACCTTC